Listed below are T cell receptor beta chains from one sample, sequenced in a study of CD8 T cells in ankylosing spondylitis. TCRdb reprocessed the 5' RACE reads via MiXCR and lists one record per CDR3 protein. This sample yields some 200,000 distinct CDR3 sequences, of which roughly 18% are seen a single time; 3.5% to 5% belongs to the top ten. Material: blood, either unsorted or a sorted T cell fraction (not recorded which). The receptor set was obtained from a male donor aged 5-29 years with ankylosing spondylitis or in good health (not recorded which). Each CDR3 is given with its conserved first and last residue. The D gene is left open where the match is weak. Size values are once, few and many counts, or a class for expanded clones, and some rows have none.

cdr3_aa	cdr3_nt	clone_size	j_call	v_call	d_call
CAWTEVGSPLHF	TGTGCCTGGACCGAGGTGGGGTCACCCCTCCACTTT	.	TRBJ1-6	TRBV30	.
CASSLRSTGRYQETQYF	TGTGCCAGCAGCTTGCGAAGCACGGGACGCTACCAAGAGACCCAGTACTTC	many	TRBJ2-5	TRBV7-9	.
CASSDHPTGYGYTF	TGTGCCAGCAGTGACCACCCCACAGGCTATGGCTACACCTTC	many	TRBJ1-2	TRBV25-1	.
CASSLLGGSTDTQYF	TGTGCCAGCAGTTTGCTAGGGGGGAGCACAGATACGCAGTATTTT	many	TRBJ2-3	TRBV6-5	.
CASRQGDNEQFF	TGTGCCAGCAGACAGGGGGATAATGAGCAGTTCTTC	few	TRBJ2-1	TRBV6-6	TRBD1
CATSEASGGTYNEQFF	TGTGCCACCAGTGAGGCTAGCGGGGGAACCTACAATGAGCAGTTCTTC	many	TRBJ2-1	TRBV24-1	TRBD2
CSVSHQETQYF	TGCAGCGTTTCTCACCAAGAGACCCAGTACTTC	.	TRBJ2-5	TRBV29-1	.
CASRPLERLYNEQFF	TGTGCCAGCAGGCCGCTGGAGCGACTCTACAATGAGCAGTTCTTC	few	TRBJ2-1	TRBV12-3/TRBV12-4	.
CATSDFRPQDEQFF	TGTGCCACCAGTGATTTCCGACCTCAAGATGAGCAGTTCTTC	many	TRBJ2-1	TRBV24-1	.
CASSGGTSYNEQFF	TGCGCCAGCAGCGGCGGGACTTCCTACAATGAGCAGTTCTTC	many	TRBJ2-1	TRBV5-1	.
CSAEGRSTSYNEQFF	TGCAGTGCTGAGGGGCGTAGTACATCCTACAATGAGCAGTTCTTC	.	TRBJ2-1	TRBV20-1	.
CATSDANTGSAYYGYTF	TGTGCCACCAGTGACGCGAACACAGGGAGTGCGTACTATGGCTACACCTTC	many	TRBJ1-2	TRBV24-1	.
CASGSRTGVANYGYTF	TGTGCTAGTGGTTCGCGGACAGGAGTGGCCAATTATGGCTACACCTTC	many	TRBJ1-2	TRBV12-5	TRBD1
CASSLFEVAGANTGELFF	TGTGCCAGCAGCTTATTTGAGGTAGCGGGAGCGAACACCGGGGAGCTGTTTTTT	many	TRBJ2-2	TRBV11-2	TRBD2
CASMGTSGRSAYEQYF	TGCGCCAGCATGGGGACTAGCGGGAGATCAGCCTACGAGCAGTACTTC	few	TRBJ2-7	TRBV10-2	TRBD2
CAWRTAGTPSNEQFF	TGTGCCTGGAGGACCGCCGGGACTCCCAGCAATGAGCAGTTCTTC	many	TRBJ2-1	TRBV30	.
CASSSPGTGNYGYTF	TGTGCCAGCAGTTCGCCTGGGACAGGGAACTATGGCTACACCTTC	many	TRBJ1-2	TRBV27	TRBD1
CASIPQGVGETQYF	TGTGCCAGCATTCCACAGGGGGTTGGGGAGACCCAGTACTTC	once	TRBJ2-5	TRBV2	TRBD1
CSAQSQFSTDTQYF	TGCAGTGCCCAAAGCCAGTTTAGCACAGATACGCAGTATTTT	.	TRBJ2-3	TRBV20-1	.
CASSSNTADYNEQSF	TGTGCCAGCAGTTCAAATACAGCGGATTACAATGAGCAGTCCTTC	.	TRBJ2-1	TRBV12-3/TRBV12-4	.
CASGNRSNQPQHF	TGTGCTAGTGGGAATAGGAGCAATCAGCCCCAGCATTTT	.	TRBJ1-5	TRBV12-5	.
CASGQGHYEQYF	TGTGCCAGCGGGCAGGGGCACTACGAGCAGTACTTC	few	TRBJ2-7	TRBV12-3/TRBV12-4	.
CASSLSYGGSYNEQFF	TGTGCCAGCAGCTTATCTTACGGGGGCTCCTACAATGAGCAGTTCTTC	many	TRBJ2-1	TRBV7-2	.
CASSLQTGAAEAFF	TGCGCCAGCAGCTTACAGACAGGGGCCGCTGAAGCTTTCTTT	many	TRBJ1-1	TRBV5-1	TRBD1